The present entry profiles one T cell receptor beta chain with its context. What it binds is not known. Looked up from germline, CDR1 is SGHVS and CDR2 is FQNEAQ. V was clipped by 5 bases and J by 5 bases; unmatched bases: 11. This CDR3 spans 15 amino acids. This sample stems from a study of PD-L1 blockade in urothelial cancer. Study findings and constraints: Blood TCR clonality below the median before treatment was a predictor of better survival.

Time point in this sample: pretreatment peripheral blood. Libraries were prepared by immunoSEQ multiplex PCR; TCRdb keeps only in-frame clonotypes and omits some of them. The data show 35,000 to 45,000 clones, with more than 70% seen just once and just under 25% held by the top ten. This TCR derives from a donor at least 40 years old with urothelial cancer. The gene calls are TRBV7-8 and TRBJ1-2; 7 bases are a match to TRBD1. The material was PBMCs, obtained around atezolizumab (anti-PD-L1) treatment. CDR3 sequence reads: CASSQRWQGDYGYTF. CDR3 nucleotides: TGTGCCAGCAGCCAAAGGTGGCAGGGGGATTATGGCTACACCTTC.